This paragraph reports one T cell receptor (beta chain). The table came from immunoSEQ multiplex PCR; TCRdb's copy has only in-frame clones and leaves some out. The sample carries 130,000 to 150,000 clones, 80% recorded once. This CDR3 contains 12 residues. The source of the sample is a study of blood T cell repertoires in COVID-19. The sequenced sample consisted of peripheral blood. The sequence came from a man aged 65-85 years who had recovered from COVID-19. The chain recombines TRBV21-1 with TRBJ1-2. TRBV21-1 is listed as a pseudogene. As DNA, the CDR3 is TGTGCCAGCAGCAAACGGTACGGTGGCTACACCTTC. Translation gives CASSKRYGGYTF.